A single T cell receptor beta chain is shown here with its context. Its antigen is currently unknown. This entry is derived from a study of cytotoxic CD8 clonotypes in ibrutinib-treated CLL. Study as a whole: Responses: around 24 partial, 2 complete; after median roughly 68 months, about 14 stayed remitted, around 12 progressed.

Study results and limitations: Elevated clonality accompanied ibrutinib response, with a return toward baseline values at progression. With treatment, public clonotypes, which were uncommon, either contracted or remained stable.

Here immunoSEQ multiplex PCR was the method, and the copy in TCRdb shows in-frame clones only, minus some. The repertoire holds 130,000 or so clones, with 77% as singletons. Germline values: CDR1 MDHEN, CDR2 SYDVKM. V was trimmed by 3 bases and J by 4 bases, leaving 19 bases between them. This CDR3 has 16 amino acids. Sequencing used PBMCs, obtained after 12 months of ibrutinib treatment. This receptor was obtained from a human donor with chronic lymphocytic leukemia. The V gene is TRBV28, the J gene TRBJ2-7, with D maybe TRBD1 (5 bases). In DNA form, the CDR3 reads TGTGCCAGCAGTTTCGTTTTGGGCAGGGTAGGTTACGAGCAGTACTTC. Protein product: CASSFVLGRVGYEQYF. The full variable domain, completed using reference TRBV28 and TRBJ2-7, is DVKVTQSSRYLVKRTGEKVFLECVQDMDHENMFWYRQDPGLGLRLIYFSYDVKMKEKGDIPEGYSVSREKKERFSLILESASTNQTSMYLCASSFVLGRVGYEQYFGPGTRLTVT.